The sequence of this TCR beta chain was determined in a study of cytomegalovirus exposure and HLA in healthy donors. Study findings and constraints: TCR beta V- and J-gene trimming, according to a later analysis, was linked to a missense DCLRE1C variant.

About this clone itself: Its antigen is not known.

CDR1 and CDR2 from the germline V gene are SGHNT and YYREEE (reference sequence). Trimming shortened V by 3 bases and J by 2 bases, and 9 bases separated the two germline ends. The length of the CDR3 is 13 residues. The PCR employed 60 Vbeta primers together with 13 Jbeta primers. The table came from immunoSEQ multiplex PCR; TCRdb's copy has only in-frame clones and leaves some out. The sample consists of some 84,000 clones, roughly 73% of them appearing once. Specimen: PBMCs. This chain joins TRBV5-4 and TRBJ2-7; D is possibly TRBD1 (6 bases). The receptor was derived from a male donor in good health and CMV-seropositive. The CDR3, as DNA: TGTGCCAGCAGCTCGGGACACCCCTACGAGCAGTACTTC. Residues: CASSSGHPYEQYF.